This entry concerns a single T cell receptor beta chain. This record comes from a study of blood T cell repertoires in COVID-19. About the research overall: Sites across the United States, Italy and Spain contributed samples from acute and convalescent COVID-19. Sample material is recorded as cDNA or gDNA derived from T cells, B-cell-depleted T cells, or PBMCs.

Study processing details: Cell counts per sample came from amplifying reference gene primers. Profiled with immunoSEQ multiplex PCR; TCRdb holds only in-frame clones, not every one. D and trimming come from the DNA, and the V and J calls and clone size come from that table. The sample lists 110,000 or so clones; over 75% were seen once. Germline V CDR1 and CDR2: SGHAT, FQDESV (reference sequence). V was clipped by 5 bases and J by 5 bases; unmatched bases: 6. The CDR3 spans 14 residues. The sequenced sample consisted of peripheral blood. The rearrangement joins TRBV11-1 to TRBJ2-3; 8 bases match TRBD1. The receptor was isolated from a man aged 50-60 years with acute or convalescent COVID-19. The CDR3: CASSQQGGEDTQYF. The CDR3 DNA is TGTGCCAGCAGCCAACAGGGGGGCGAAGATACGCAGTATTTT.